This T cell receptor beta chain was found in a study of naive and memory T cell subsets. Both TRBC1 and TRBC2 were covered by a beta constant-region primer of two equimolar oligonucleotides. A single record per CDR3 protein comes from TCRdb applying MiXCR to the UMI-ligation and nested PCR reads. The sample has some 4,500 distinct CDR3 sequences; about 7% are singletons. This CDR3 spans 18 amino acids. V shed 4 bases and J shed 2 bases, with 23 bases lying between them. Germline-derived CDR1 and CDR2 are MNHEY and SVGEGT. The sample holds many counts of this clonotype. This receptor was obtained from a human donor in good health. The material sequenced was CD4+ TEMRA cells from blood. Subset reported: effector memory re-expressing CD45RA, CD45RA+ CD27-. The rearrangement joins TRBV6-2 or TRBV6-3 to TRBJ1-1; D is possibly TRBD1 (5 bases). DNA of the CDR3: TGTGCCAGCAGTTGGCGACAGCCGCGCGGGATATTTAACACTGAAGCTTTCTTT. It yields the protein CASSWRQPRGIFNTEAFF.